This T cell receptor (beta chain) emerged from a study of T cell responses to AZD1222 COVID-19 vaccine (dated by TCRdb to 2020 to 2022). Describing the broader study: AZD1222 recipients given second doses at about 4 weeks or at about 12 weeks were pooled, since spike-specific TCR depth and breadth were not found to differ between the two schedules. TCR sequencing was performed for roughly 250 trial participants, of whom 200 to 210 were given two doses of AZD1222 and around 26 were given two doses of MenACWY control vaccine. Trial participants were enrolled by age into 18-55, 56-69 and 70-plus year subgroups, with about 150, 28 and 57 TCR-sequenced participants respectively. Summary of the overall study and its limitations: Vaccine-associated CD4 TCRs spanned the whole spike protein, with dominant responses in regions 160-218 and 743-854. Conclusions about previously exposed vaccinees were limited because only 5 or 6 AZD1222 recipients were SARS-CoV-2 seropositive at baseline. A significant rise in spike-specific TCR breadth and depth was observed after two AZD1222 doses relative to day 0 and relative to MenACWY recipients. Reportedly, almost half of the unique spike-specific TCRs recognized epitopes lying outside the regions that are mutated in the B.1.351 and B.1.1.7 variants. Participants were mostly white British, with more females than males. The authors suggested clonal diversity may have been underestimated. In the small 56-69-year group, the increase in depth fell short of significance, most likely because of low power. Because no samples from the day 14 peak response were available, repertoires could be characterized only after the peak T cell response.

Sample time point, as interpreted from the label and publication: baseline before first vaccination. Samples from vaccinated people were obtained from the UK trials COV001 and COV002, which included a single-blind randomized controlled phase 2/3 trial of AZD1222 (ChAdOx1 nCoV-19) in healthy adults. For TCRbeta chain sequencing, PBMC samples were collected from trial participants at day 0 and at day 28 after the second dose. Comments on this clone: The antigen this receptor binds is unknown. No base qualities exist here, and no much larger clone lies one base off it.

At the junction V is shortened by 3 bases and J by 4 bases, with 1 base in between. The CDR3 numbers 11 residues from cysteine through phenylalanine. Of all the DNA, just the CDR3 is kept, 33 bases in frame from base 1. The CDR3 regions of human TCRbeta chains were subjected to immunosequencing. As for the authors' bioinformatics: TCRs in the repertoires were matched against a reference library of SARS-CoV-2-specific TCRs that had been generated with the MIRA antigen-specificity platform. Breadth meant the fraction of unique TCRs that were SARS-CoV-2-associated, whereas depth meant the fraction of total T cells that were SARS-CoV-2-associated. Using the MIRA data, every spike-specific TCR was mapped to the spike region that the TCR reacted to and assigned to either a CD4 or a CD8 class. Log10-transformed breadth and depth values were compared by one-way ANOVA with Sidak's multiple comparisons tests. As stored in TCRdb, this immuneACCESS dataset retains in-frame rearrangements with V and J assigned. A fraction of the clones does not appear; measured against another copy, unresolved V genes explain less than half of the discrepancy, and the remainder lacks a known reason. Clone size and V and J calls were adopted from that table, with D and trimming inferred from the DNA. This sample lists approximately 100,000 clones; approximately 90% were detected once. 1% to 1.5% of the sample comes from the top ten.

The clonotype originates from an adult in good health. The sequencing used peripheral blood, collected on day 0 of AZD1222 vaccination. The sequence links TRBV12-3 or TRBV12-4 to TRBJ2-1, with no confidently assigned D gene. The sequenced DNA: TGTGCCAGCAGTTTTTACAATGAGCAGTTCTTC. This is translated as CASSFYNEQFF.